A selection of T cell receptor beta chains follows, all from one sample in a study of shared clonotypes between healthy human individuals. Produced via immunoSEQ multiplex PCR; TCRdb's table is partial and in-frame only. The sample shows about 2 million clones, approximately 94% of them seen only once. Sequenced input: naive CD8+ T cells sorted from blood. These TCRs come from a young man in good health. CDR3s include the opening cysteine and the closing phenylalanine or tryptophan. D genes are given only for firm matches. Not all rows give a size; the values are once, few, many and, for expanded clones, a class.

V: TRBV19; length: 17; D: TRBD1; J: TRBJ1-5; size: NA; CDR3: CASSIPGGRYSNQPQHF; DNA: TGTGCCAGTAGTATCCCAGGGGGCCGATATAGCAATCAGCCCCAGCATTTT
V: TRBV7-8; length: 16; D: NA; J: TRBJ1-1; size: NA; CDR3: CASSLVLGDLNTEAFF; DNA: TGTGCCAGCAGCTTAGTACTAGGAGACTTGAACACTGAAGCTTTCTTT
V: TRBV27; length: 15; D: TRBD2; J: TRBJ2-1; size: NA; CDR3: CASSLWASGSCEQFF; DNA: TGTGCCAGCAGTTTATGGGCTAGCGGGAGCTGCGAGCAGTTCTTC
V: TRBV19; length: 16; D: NA; J: TRBJ1-1; size: NA; CDR3: CASSPGGEGLNTEAFF; DNA: TGTGCCAGTAGCCCTGGGGGGGAGGGGTTGAACACTGAAGCTTTCTTT
V: TRBV7-9; length: 15; D: TRBD1; J: TRBJ2-7; size: NA; CDR3: CASSLASGTAYEQYF; DNA: TGTGCCAGCAGCTTAGCCTCCGGGACAGCCTACGAGCAGTACTTC
V: TRBV19; length: 14; D: NA; J: TRBJ1-5; size: NA; CDR3: CASSVSRGRQPQHF; DNA: TGTGCCAGTAGTGTCTCTCGGGGCAGGCAGCCCCAGCATTTT
V: TRBV13; length: 14; D: NA; J: TRBJ2-1; size: NA; CDR3: CATQGGRSYNEQFF; DNA: TGTGCCACCCAGGGAGGCCGCTCCTACAATGAGCAGTTCTTC
V: TRBV28; length: 16; D: TRBD1; J: TRBJ2-7; size: once; CDR3: CASSLWTGKATYEQYF; DNA: TGTGCCAGCAGTTTATGGACAGGGAAGGCTACCTACGAGCAGTACTTC
V: TRBV20-1; length: 11; D: NA; J: TRBJ2-3; size: NA; CDR3: CSATLLDTQYF; DNA: TGCAGTGCTACCCTACTAGATACGCAGTATTTT
V: TRBV30; length: 13; D: NA; J: TRBJ2-3; size: NA; CDR3: CAWSVSSTDTQYF; DNA: TGTGCCTGGAGTGTCTCTAGCACAGATACGCAGTATTTT
V: TRBV19; length: 19; D: TRBD1; J: TRBJ1-2; size: once; CDR3: CASSIEPRGTGGEDYGYTF; DNA: TGTGCCAGTAGTATAGAGCCCCGCGGGACAGGGGGCGAAGACTATGGCTACACCTTC
V: TRBV27; length: 14; D: NA; J: TRBJ2-5; size: NA; CDR3: CASSLMGAGETQYF; DNA: TGTGCCAGCAGTTTAATGGGGGCGGGAGAGACCCAGTACTTC
V: TRBV2; length: 14; D: TRBD1; J: TRBJ1-1; size: once; CDR3: CASSGGQGASEAFF; DNA: TGTGCCAGCAGTGGTGGACAGGGGGCAAGCGAAGCTTTCTTT
V: TRBV6-1; length: 14; D: NA; J: TRBJ1-1; size: NA; CDR3: CASSEWSMNTEAFF; DNA: TGTGCCAGCAGTGAATGGTCAATGAACACTGAAGCTTTCTTT
V: TRBV7-9; length: 15; D: TRBD2; J: TRBJ2-7; size: NA; CDR3: CASSTGLAGDYEQYF; DNA: TGTGCCAGCAGCACAGGACTAGCGGGAGATTACGAGCAGTACTTC
V: TRBV7-9; length: 15; D: TRBD1; J: TRBJ2-1; size: NA; CDR3: CASSPGDRFYNEQFF; DNA: TGTGCCAGCAGCCCGGGGGACAGGTTTTACAATGAGCAGTTCTTC
V: TRBV28; length: 15; D: NA; J: TRBJ1-3; size: NA; CDR3: CASSWGRSSGNTIYF; DNA: TGTGCCAGCAGCTGGGGACGGAGCTCTGGAAACACCATATATTTT
V: TRBV5-1; length: 13; D: TRBD1; J: TRBJ2-1; size: NA; CDR3: CASSLEGADEQFF; DNA: TGCGCCAGCAGCTTGGAGGGGGCAGATGAGCAGTTCTTC
V: TRBV4-2; length: 17; D: NA; J: TRBJ2-5; size: NA; CDR3: CASSQDPEGGLEETQYF; DNA: TGTGCCAGCAGCCAGGACCCGGAGGGGGGCTTGGAGGAGACCCAGTACTTC
V: TRBV27; length: 15; D: NA; J: TRBJ2-1; size: NA; CDR3: CASSRDLSSYNEQFF; DNA: TGTGCCAGCAGCCGGGACTTAAGCTCCTACAATGAGCAGTTCTTC